The T cell receptor (beta chain) described here comes from a study of T cell responses to AZD1222 COVID-19 vaccine. Overall study results and limits: Unmutated variant regions are reportedly targeted by nearly half of spike-specific TCRs. Most donors were white British, females outnumbered males, and clonal diversity was possibly underestimated. Seropositive at baseline were only five or six AZD1222 recipients. Mapped onto spike, vaccine-associated CD4 TCRs spanned it and were dominant at 160-218 and 743-854.

Concerning this clone itself: Its antigen is undetermined.

This CDR3 region has 16 residues. The trim removed 0 bases at V and 8 bases at J, leaving 10 bases unmatched. The germline V gene has CDR1 SGDLS and CDR2 YYNGEE. Libraries were prepared by immunoSEQ multiplex PCR; TCRdb keeps only in-frame clonotypes and omits some of them. The sample lists 150,000 to 200,000 clones; about 87% were seen once. The TCR was taken from an adult who received the MenACWY meningococcal vaccine as a control. The chain couples TRBV9 to TRBJ2-2, with TRBD2 matching 7 bases. The source was peripheral blood, collected 28 days after the second dose of the MenACWY control vaccine. Written as DNA, the CDR3 is TGTGCCAGCAGCGTAGGCCTAGCGGCCGCCTTAGGGGAGCTGTTTTTT. Translated, it gives CASSVGLAAALGELFF.